The 32 T cell receptor beta chains in this list originate from one sample, sequenced in a study of cytomegalovirus exposure and HLA in healthy donors. The table came from immunoSEQ multiplex PCR; TCRdb's copy has only in-frame clones and leaves some out. Of approximately 72,000 clones in the sample, 94% are singletons; the top ten hold 0.63%. Sequenced material: PBMCs. These receptors all stem from a woman aged 18-35 years in good health and CMV-seronegative.

This chain connects TRBV29-1 to TRBJ2-3, with D maybe TRBD2 (6 bases). Germline assignment: CDR1 SQVTM and CDR2 ANQGSEA. The CDR3 extends over 13 amino acids. V lost 5 bases and J lost 6, with 15 bases in between. For the CDR3, the DNA is TGCAGCGTTAATCCTTCCGGGACTGATACGCAGTATTTT. Translation: CSVNPSGTDTQYF.

The V gene is TRBV5-1, the J gene TRBJ1-1; maybe TRBD1 (6 bases). The CDR3 spans 14 residues. Trimming removed 0 bases at V and 2 bases at J, with 8 bases between. Germline values: CDR1 SGHRS, CDR2 YFSETQ. The CDR3 nucleotides are TGCGCCAGCAGCTTGGAGGGGGTAAACACTGAAGCTTTCTTT. Its protein product is CASSLEGVNTEAFF. Looking up the rest from reference TRBV5-1 and TRBJ1-1 gives the full variable domain: KAGVTQTPRYLIKTRGQQVTLSCSPISGHRSVSWYQQTPGQGLQFLFEYFSETQRNKGNFPGRFSGRQFSNSRSEMNVSTLELGDSALYLCASSLEGVNTEAFFGQGTRLTVV.

V is TRBV6-4 and J is TRBJ1-1; D is uncertain. The CDR3 contains 14 residues. The germline gives CDR1 MRHNA, CDR2 SNTAGT. V lost 0 bases and J 1 base, leaving 6 bases between the germline ends. CDR3 in DNA: TGTGCCAGCAGTGACTCCCCAGAGAACACTGAAGCTTTCTTT. Translated: CASSDSPENTEAFF.

This clone appeared a single time. This chain uses TRBV16 with TRBJ2-7, with D tentatively TRBD2 (5 bases). V was cut by 0 bases and J by 6 bases, with 12 bases left in between. Germline CDR1 is KGHSY and CDR2 is FQNENV. This CDR3 contains 14 residues. The CDR3 DNA follows: TGTGCCAGCAGCCAATCGAGGGTTCCGGGCGAGCAGTACTTC. This codes for CASSQSRVPGEQYF.

V gene TRBV10-3 combines with J gene TRBJ2-3; tentatively, D is TRBD2 (6 bases). Looked up from germline, CDR1 is ENHRY and CDR2 is SYGVKD. Trimming pared 3 bases from V and 4 bases from J, leaving 17 bases between. The CDR3 runs to 16 residues. CDR3 bases: TGTGCCATCAGTGATAGTTTAGGAGGGAATCCAGATACGCAGTATTTT. This gives the protein CAISDSLGGNPDTQYF.

CDR3 in DNA: TGTGCCAGTACAGGGGTCAGCAATCAGCCCCAGCATTTT. This codes for CASTGVSNQPQHF. The rearrangement joins TRBV19 to TRBJ1-5, with TRBD1 as a possible D gene (6 bases). This CDR3 region has 13 residues. The V end was cut by 7 bases, the J end by 1 base, with 8 bases between. Germline values: CDR1 LNHDA, CDR2 SQIVND (reference sequence).

This chain connects TRBV9 to TRBJ1-6; a possible D gene is TRBD1 (6 bases). Per the germline V gene, CDR1 is SGDLS and CDR2 is YYNGEE. V was shortened by 1 base and J by 8 bases, with 16 bases between the two germline ends. The CDR3 has 16 amino acids. CDR3 loop: CASSVNTGLGDSPLHF. The CDR3, as DNA: TGTGCCAGCAGCGTAAATACAGGGCTGGGGGATTCACCCCTCCACTTT.

J is TRBJ2-5 and V is TRBV19; 10 bases agree with TRBD2. V was pared by 3 bases and J by 2 bases, with 12 bases of the junction left unmatched. In germline, CDR1 is LNHDA, CDR2 SQIVND (reference sequence). The CDR3 runs to 18 residues. The CDR3: CASSIGASGGPWQETQYF. The CDR3 bases are TGTGCCAGTAGTATTGGGGCTAGCGGGGGCCCCTGGCAAGAGACCCAGTACTTC.

V gene TRBV10-3 combines with J gene TRBJ2-5, with D tentatively TRBD1 (6 bases). This CDR3 spans 12 amino acids. The germline V gene has CDR1 ENHRY and CDR2 SYGVKD. Trimming shortened V by 3 bases and J by 5 bases, and 7 bases separated the two germline ends. CDR3 sequence (DNA): TGTGCCATCAGTGAAAGGGGGGAGACCCAGTACTTC. Translation: CAISERGETQYF.

This chain uses TRBV6-4 with TRBJ2-2; TRBD1 agrees at 7 bases. V shed 9 bases, J shed 4 bases, and the junction held 8 bases outside the gene matches. CDR3 length: 14 amino acids. CDR1 MRHNA and CDR2 SNTAGT come from the germline V gene. CDR3 in DNA: TGTGCCAGTAACGACAGGGTCGGCACCGGGGAGCTGTTTTTT. It codes for CASNDRVGTGELFF.

This clone is a singleton in its sample. V and J are TRBV6-5 and TRBJ1-6, with TRBD1 matching over 10 bases. The germline gives CDR1 MNHEY, CDR2 SVGAGI. The CDR3 consists of 15 residues. The V segment lost 7 bases and the J segment 7 bases; nucleotides outside the gene matches: 7. The CDR3 DNA reads as TGTGCCAGCACCTTCGACAGGGGGCAAAATTCACCCCTCCACTTT. Translation: CASTFDRGQNSPLHF.

CDR3 DNA sequence: TGTGCCAGCAGTTACATCGGGGGGAATTCACCCCTCCACTTT. Translating it yields CASSYIGGNSPLHF. This chain joins TRBV6-5 and TRBJ1-6, with a possible D match to TRBD1 (5 bases). The V and J ends lost 2 bases and 7 bases respectively, with 9 bases between them. The germline V gene has CDR1 MNHEY and CDR2 SVGAGI. This CDR3 is built from 14 residues.

The chain uses TRBV5-1 and TRBJ2-4; 7 nucleotides agree with TRBD2. Germline trimming cut 2 bases from V and 8 bases from J; bases unmatched to any gene: 7. The CDR3 has 14 amino acids. In germline, CDR1 is SGHRS, CDR2 YFSETQ. This CDR3 is CASSLRGAGDIQYF. The CDR3 DNA reads as TGCGCCAGCAGCTTAAGGGGCGCGGGGGACATTCAGTACTTC.

This chain joins TRBV2 and TRBJ1-1, with TRBD1 matching 10 bases. Germline V CDR1 and CDR2: SNHLY, FYNNEI. This CDR3 region has 16 residues. Trimming took 6 bases from V and 2 from J; bases not matched to a gene: 9. The chain's CDR3 is CASSPGTGALNTEAFF. The CDR3 DNA sequence: TGTGCCAGCAGCCCCGGGACAGGGGCTTTAAACACTGAAGCTTTCTTT.

The V call is TRBV5-1, the J call TRBJ2-6; no firm D call. In germline, CDR1 is SGHRS, CDR2 YFSETQ. V lost 3 bases to trimming and J lost 0 bases, with 13 bases between them. The CDR3 is 17 residues long. Here the CDR3 reads CASSSTLVRSGANVLTF. DNA of the CDR3: TGCGCCAGCAGCTCAACTCTGGTCCGCTCTGGGGCCAACGTCCTGACTTTC.

The V call is TRBV28, the J call TRBJ1-5; maybe TRBD1 (5 bases). CDR3 length equals 14 residues. Trimming left V 5 bases short and J 6 bases short, with 14 bases between. Germline assignment: CDR1 MDHEN and CDR2 SYDVKM. CDR3 sequence: CASSLGQRSQPQHF. CDR3 nucleotides: TGTGCCAGCAGTCTAGGACAAAGAAGTCAGCCCCAGCATTTT.

This clone appeared a few times. The genes are TRBV5-4 and TRBJ2-7; the match to TRBD2 covers 9 bases. This CDR3 comprises 15 residues. The germline gives CDR1 SGHNT, CDR2 YYREEE (reference sequence). V shed 4 bases, J shed 2 bases, and the junction held 7 bases outside the gene matches. The CDR3 DNA reads as TGTGCCAGCAGCCTCCTGAGCGGGGGGCCCTACGAGCAGTACTTC. This gives the protein CASSLLSGGPYEQYF.

The CDR3 reads CATNGGAWAGANVLTF. CDR3 in DNA: TGTGCCACCAACGGGGGGGCCTGGGCTGGGGCCAACGTCCTGACTTTC. The chain uses TRBV7-8 and TRBJ2-6, with TRBD2 identical over 8 bases. The CDR3 loop spans 16 amino acids. J lost 2 bases, V lost 10 bases, and 10 bases had no gene match. Germline CDR1 reads SGHVS; CDR2 reads FQNEAQ.

V gene TRBV5-5 combines with J gene TRBJ2-1, with a weak D call TRBD1 (5 bases). Germline CDR1 SGHKS, CDR2 YYEKEE (reference sequence). The CDR3 contains 16 residues. Trimming cost V 3 bases and J 0 bases, with 13 bases left between them. The CDR3 loop reads CASSWGQGSSYNEQFF. The CDR3 DNA reads as TGTGCCAGCAGCTGGGGCCAGGGAAGCTCCTACAATGAGCAGTTCTTC.

CDR3 sequence (DNA): TGTGCCAGCAGTGTACTAGCAGAGACCCAGTACTTC. Translation gives CASSVLAETQYF. This chain connects TRBV6-1 to TRBJ2-5; D is possibly TRBD2 (6 bases). The CDR3 contains 12 residues. The V end was cut by 4 bases, the J end by 4 bases, with 7 bases between. The V gene's germline CDR1 is MNHNS and CDR2 SASEGT.

CDR3 loop: CASSLGWEDGYEQYF. The CDR3, as DNA: TGTGCCAGCAGTTTAGGGTGGGAGGATGGCTACGAGCAGTACTTC. The chain links TRBV28 to TRBJ2-7, with D possibly being TRBD2 (6 bases). This CDR3 has 15 residues. With 2 bases removed from V and 3 bases from J, the gap between germline ends came to 14 bases. Germline-derived CDR1 and CDR2 are MDHEN and SYDVKM.

The V call is TRBV19, the J call TRBJ1-4; D is possibly TRBD1 (5 bases). Germline V lookup: CDR1 LNHDA, CDR2 SQIVND (reference sequence). V lost 5 bases and J lost 6, with 16 bases in between. The CDR3 totals 15 residues. The CDR3 region has the DNA TGTGCCAGTAGTCTCTCCGGGACGGGGGATGAAAAACTGTTTTTT. Amino acids: CASSLSGTGDEKLFF. The full variable domain, its missing parts supplied by reference TRBV19 and TRBJ1-4, is DGGITQSPKYLFRKEGQNVTLSCEQNLNHDAMYWYRQDPGQGLRLIYYSQIVNDFQKGDIAEGYSVSREKKESFPLTVTSAQKNPTAFYLCASSLSGTGDEKLFFGSGTQLSVL.

CDR3 nucleotide sequence: TGTGCCAGCTCCTTGGGACACGGGGAGACCCAGTACTTC. It specifies CASSLGHGETQYF. This chain joins TRBV18 and TRBJ2-5, with D possibly matching TRBD1 (6 bases). Trimming left V 6 bases short and J 5 bases short, with 13 bases between. The CDR3 consists of 13 residues. Germline V gene data show CDR1 as KGHSH and CDR2 as LQKENI. Combining the CDR3 with reference TRBV18 and TRBJ2-5 gives the whole variable domain NAGVMQNPRHLVRRRGQEARLRCSPMKGHSHVYWYRQLPEEGLKFMVYLQKENIIDESGMPKERFSAEFPKEGPSILRIQQVVRGDSAAYFCASSLGHGETQYFGPGTRLLVL.

The V call is TRBV7-9, the J call TRBJ2-5, with 8 positions matching TRBD1. The end of the DNA is better explained by TRBJ2-7, so the J call may be wrong. The CDR3 spans 15 residues. The germline CDR1 and CDR2 sequences are SEHNR and FQNEAQ (reference sequence). In DNA, the CDR3 is TGTGCCAGCAGCTCCGGACAGGGTATGGTCAACGAGCAGTACTTC. The encoded protein is CASSSGQGMVNEQYF.

V gene TRBV27 combines with J gene TRBJ2-5, with 7 bases fitting TRBD1. Looked up from germline, CDR1 is MNHEY and CDR2 is SMNVEV (reference sequence). The ends lost 8 bases at V and 5 bases at J; junction bases unmatched: 14. The CDR3 has 15 amino acids. Here the CDR3 DNA reads TGTGCCAGCCAAAGAGACAGGGAGAAGATGGAGACCCAGTACTTC. Its protein product is CASQRDREKMETQYF.

The chain has TRBV6-4 and TRBJ1-5; the D is unclear. The CDR3 contains 14 residues. Trimming took 2 bases from V and 2 from J, leaving 7 bases between them. Germline assignment: CDR1 MRHNA and CDR2 SNTAGT. CDR3 nucleotides: TGTGCCAGCAGTGACGGCGGGGGCAATCAGCCCCAGCATTTT. This sequence encodes CASSDGGGNQPQHF.

This sequence joins TRBV15 and TRBJ1-4; 9 nucleotides line up with TRBD1. Germline CDR1 and CDR2: LNHNV and YYDKDF (reference sequence). The V gene end was trimmed by 7 bases and the J gene end by 4 bases; junction bases not matched to a gene: 7. The CDR3 covers 15 residues. The CDR3 bases are TGTGCCACCACCCGACAGGGACAGGGTAATGAAAAACTGTTTTTT. It codes for CATTRQGQGNEKLFF.

The chain recombines TRBV7-9 with TRBJ2-7; TRBD1 matches at 7 bases. Unmatched junction bases numbered 11, after V lost 3 bases and J lost 0 bases. The CDR3 sequence is 17 residues long. Germline loops: CDR1 SEHNR, CDR2 FQNEAQ (reference sequence). The CDR3 bases are TGTGCCAGCAGCTTTACTATCGGGACAGAGACCTCCTACGAGCAGTACTTC. This encodes CASSFTIGTETSYEQYF. Looking up the rest from reference TRBV7-9 and TRBJ2-7 gives the full variable domain: DTGVSQNPRHKITKRGQNVTFRCDPISEHNRLYWYRQTLGQGPEFLTYFQNEAQLEKSRLLSDRFSAERPKGSFSTLEIQRTEQGDSAMYLCASSFTIGTETSYEQYFGPGTRLTVT.

This chain links TRBV11-3 with TRBJ2-7; possible D gene TRBD2, 8 bases. Germline CDR1 is SGHNT and CDR2 is YENEEA. Trimming left V 5 bases short and J 4 bases short, with 18 bases between. The CDR3 sequence is 15 residues long. Written as DNA, the CDR3 is TGTGCCAGCAGCCTAGGGGTAGCGGGACAGTACGAGCAGTACTTC. Residues: CASSLGVAGQYEQYF.

The chain employs TRBV19 and TRBJ2-1; 7 bases are a match to TRBD2. The V and J ends lost 6 bases and 6 bases, in that order; junction bases with no gene match: 5. The CDR3 totals 13 residues. Germline values: CDR1 LNHDA, CDR2 SQIVND (reference sequence). CDR3 DNA: TGTGCCAGTAGCCTAGGCGGGAGCAATGAGCAGTTCTTC. Translating it yields CASSLGGSNEQFF.

The rearrangement joins TRBV28 to TRBJ2-7, with 7 bases identical to TRBD1. Germline assignment: CDR1 MDHEN and CDR2 SYDVKM. This CDR3 spans 14 amino acids. Trimming took 2 bases from V and 4 from J; bases not matched to a gene: 5. CDR3 region: CASSLPGQKYEQYF. The CDR3 DNA sequence: TGTGCCAGCAGTTTACCGGGACAGAAATACGAGCAGTACTTC.

This clone was seen a few times. This chain joins TRBV9 and TRBJ1-6; 7 bases are shared with TRBD1. From germline, CDR1 is SGDLS and CDR2 YYNGEE. V was clipped by 3 bases and J by 7 bases; unmatched bases: 4. This CDR3 has 14 residues. The CDR3 reads CASSARQGNSPLHF. As DNA, the CDR3 is TGTGCCAGCAGCGCACGACAGGGAAATTCACCCCTCCACTTT.